This T cell receptor (beta chain) stems from a study of OX40 agonist ivuxolimab in advanced cancers. Background on the study: Roughly two fifths of patients had received prior checkpoint inhibitor therapy.

This clone was detected once. Its target is unknown. Points from the study as a whole: Still undetermined is the antigen specificity of the expanded peripheral T cells. Relatively little clonal expansion, among the lowest observed, appeared in partial responders at 0.1-3.0 mg/kg.

This table comes from immunoSEQ multiplex PCR, and its TCRdb copy is limited to in-frame clones, with some not included. The repertoire holds roughly 75,000 clones, with roughly nine tenths as singletons. Trimming stripped 3 bases from V and 8 bases from J, with 13 bases between. The germline gives CDR1 SGHNT, CDR2 YENEEA. The CDR3 runs 14 residues. V gene TRBV11-3 combines with J gene TRBJ1-4; D not certain. This material consisted of CD4+ or CD8+ T cells sorted from blood, taken in a trial of the OX40 agonist ivuxolimab. The TCR sequence derives from an adult with an advanced solid tumor such as melanoma, head and neck, liver or kidney cancer. CDR3 sequence: CASSFPGVGEKLFF. CDR3 nucleotide sequence: TGTGCCAGCAGCTTCCCTGGAGTGGGAGAAAAACTGTTTTTT.